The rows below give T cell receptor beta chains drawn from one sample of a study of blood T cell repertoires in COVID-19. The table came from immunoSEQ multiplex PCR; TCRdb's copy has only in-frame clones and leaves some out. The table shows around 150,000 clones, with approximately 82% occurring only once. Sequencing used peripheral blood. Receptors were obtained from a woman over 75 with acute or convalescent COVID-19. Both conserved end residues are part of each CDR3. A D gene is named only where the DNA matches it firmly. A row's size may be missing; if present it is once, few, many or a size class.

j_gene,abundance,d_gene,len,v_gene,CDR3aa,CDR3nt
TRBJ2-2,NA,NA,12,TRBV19,CASSRGHGELFF,TGTGCCAGTAGTAGGGGGCACGGGGAGCTGTTTTTT
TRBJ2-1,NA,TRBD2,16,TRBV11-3,CASSLGLAGFYNEQFF,TGTGCCAGCAGCCTAGGACTAGCGGGATTTTACAATGAGCAGTTCTTC
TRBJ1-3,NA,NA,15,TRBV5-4,CASSFGGGSGNTIYF,TGTGCCAGCAGCTTCGGGGGAGGATCTGGAAACACCATATATTTT
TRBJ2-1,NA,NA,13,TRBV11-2,CASSDSLMDEQFF,TGTGCCAGCAGCGACTCGTTGATGGATGAGCAGTTCTTC
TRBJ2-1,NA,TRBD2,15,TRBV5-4,CASSYSSGGYNEQFF,TGTGCCAGCAGCTATTCTAGCGGGGGCTACAATGAGCAGTTCTTC
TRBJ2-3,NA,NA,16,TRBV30,CAWSVTQGSYTDTQYF,TGTGCCTGGAGTGTCACGCAGGGCTCATACACAGATACGCAGTATTTT
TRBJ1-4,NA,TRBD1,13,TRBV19,CASGTAFAEKLFF,TGTGCCAGCGGGACAGCCTTCGCTGAAAAACTGTTTTTT
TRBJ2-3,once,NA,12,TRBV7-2,CASSFSSDTQYF,TGTGCCAGCAGCTTTTCCTCAGATACGCAGTATTTT
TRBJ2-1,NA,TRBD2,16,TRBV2,CASTALRLAGIGEQFF,TGTGCCAGCACCGCTTTAAGGCTAGCGGGAATCGGTGAGCAGTTCTTC
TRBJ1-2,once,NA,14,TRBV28,CASSSTGDSYGYTF,TGTGCCAGCAGTTCGACAGGTGACTCCTATGGCTACACCTTC
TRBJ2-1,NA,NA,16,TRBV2,CASSTPSASSYNEQFF,TGTGCCAGCAGTACACCTAGCGCCAGCTCCTACAATGAGCAGTTCTTC
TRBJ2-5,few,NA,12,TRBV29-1,CSVVLAGRTQYF,TGCAGCGTTGTACTAGCCGGAAGGACCCAGTACTTC
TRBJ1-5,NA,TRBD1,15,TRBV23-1,CASSPRDRGPPPQHF,TGCGCCAGCAGTCCCCGGGACAGGGGGCCTCCGCCCCAGCATTTT
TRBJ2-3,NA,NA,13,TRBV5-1,CASSLGRSDTQYF,TGCGCCAGCAGCTTGGGCAGGTCGGATACGCAGTATTTT
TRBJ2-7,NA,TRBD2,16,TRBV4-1,CASSQDASGSNYEQYF,TGCGCCAGCAGCCAAGATGCTAGCGGGAGCAACTACGAGCAGTACTTC
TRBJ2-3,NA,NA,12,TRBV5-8,CASSLWGSSRYF,TGTGCCAGCAGCTTGTGGGGCAGTTCACGGTATTTT
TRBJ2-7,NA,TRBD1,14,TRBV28,CASDAGTGVYEQYF,TGTGCCAGCGATGCCGGGACAGGGGTCTACGAGCAGTACTTC
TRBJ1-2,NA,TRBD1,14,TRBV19,CASSNRTGGHGYTF,TGTGCCAGTAGTAACAGGACAGGGGGCCATGGCTACACCTTC
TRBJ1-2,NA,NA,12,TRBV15,CATSRDPDGYTF,TGTGCCACCAGCAGAGACCCAGATGGCTACACCTTC
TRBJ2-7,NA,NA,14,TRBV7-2,CASSPVRHVYEQYF,TGTGCCAGCAGCCCCGTCCGACATGTGTACGAGCAGTACTTC
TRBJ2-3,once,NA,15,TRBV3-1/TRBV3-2,CASSQGSSGADTQYF,TGTGCCAGCAGCCAAGGGAGTTCCGGGGCAGATACGCAGTATTTT
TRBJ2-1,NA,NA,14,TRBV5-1,CASSPGAGANEQFF,TGCGCCAGCAGCCCAGGGGCGGGAGCCAATGAGCAGTTCTTC
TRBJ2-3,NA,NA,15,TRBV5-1,CASSLGQISTDTQYF,TGCGCCAGCAGCTTGGGACAGATAAGCACAGATACGCAGTATTTT
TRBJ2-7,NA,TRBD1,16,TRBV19,CASSTRRTGGSYEQYF,TGTGCCAGTAGTACCCGCCGGACAGGGGGCTCCTACGAGCAGTACTTC
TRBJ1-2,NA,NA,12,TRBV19,CASSAGFYGYTF,TGTGCCAGTAGTGCAGGGTTCTATGGCTACACCTTC
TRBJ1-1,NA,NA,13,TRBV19,CASSRGSNTEAFF,TGTGCCAGTAGTCGAGGCAGCAACACTGAAGCTTTCTTT
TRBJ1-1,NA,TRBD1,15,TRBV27,CASSFRDRDRTEAFF,TGTGCCAGCAGTTTCCGGGACAGGGATCGCACTGAAGCTTTCTTT
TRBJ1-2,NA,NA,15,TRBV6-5,CASSYSYRPNYGYTF,TGTGCCAGCAGTTACTCGTACAGGCCGAACTATGGCTACACCTTC
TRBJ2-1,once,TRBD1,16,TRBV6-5,CASSYYGQGAGNEQFF,TGTGCCAGCAGTTATTATGGACAGGGGGCAGGCAATGAGCAGTTCTTC
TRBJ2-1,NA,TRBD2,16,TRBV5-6,CASSLRATSGRNEQFF,TGTGCCAGCAGCTTGAGGGCGACTAGCGGGCGGAATGAGCAGTTCTTC
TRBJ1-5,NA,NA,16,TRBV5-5,CASSLLSGASNQPQHF,TGTGCCAGCAGCTTGTTGTCAGGGGCGAGCAATCAGCCCCAGCATTTT